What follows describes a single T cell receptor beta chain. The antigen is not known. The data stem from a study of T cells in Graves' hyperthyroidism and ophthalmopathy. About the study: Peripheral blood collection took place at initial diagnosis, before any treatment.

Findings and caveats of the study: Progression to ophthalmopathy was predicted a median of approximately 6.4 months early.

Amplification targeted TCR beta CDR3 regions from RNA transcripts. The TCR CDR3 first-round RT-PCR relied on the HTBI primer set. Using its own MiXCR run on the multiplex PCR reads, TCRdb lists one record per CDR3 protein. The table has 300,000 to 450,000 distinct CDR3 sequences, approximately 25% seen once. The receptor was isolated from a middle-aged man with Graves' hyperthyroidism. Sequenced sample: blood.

The CDR3 protein is CASGTGTGGATDTQYF. The CDR3 nucleotides are TGTGCTAGTGGTACCGGGACAGGGGGCGCGACAGATACGCAGTATTTT. This sequence joins TRBV12-5 and TRBJ2-3; 12 bases are a match to TRBD1. The germline V gene encodes CDR1 LGHNT and CDR2 FRNRAP. The CDR3 is 16 amino acids. Trimming took 5 bases from V and 3 from J; bases not matched to a gene: 6.